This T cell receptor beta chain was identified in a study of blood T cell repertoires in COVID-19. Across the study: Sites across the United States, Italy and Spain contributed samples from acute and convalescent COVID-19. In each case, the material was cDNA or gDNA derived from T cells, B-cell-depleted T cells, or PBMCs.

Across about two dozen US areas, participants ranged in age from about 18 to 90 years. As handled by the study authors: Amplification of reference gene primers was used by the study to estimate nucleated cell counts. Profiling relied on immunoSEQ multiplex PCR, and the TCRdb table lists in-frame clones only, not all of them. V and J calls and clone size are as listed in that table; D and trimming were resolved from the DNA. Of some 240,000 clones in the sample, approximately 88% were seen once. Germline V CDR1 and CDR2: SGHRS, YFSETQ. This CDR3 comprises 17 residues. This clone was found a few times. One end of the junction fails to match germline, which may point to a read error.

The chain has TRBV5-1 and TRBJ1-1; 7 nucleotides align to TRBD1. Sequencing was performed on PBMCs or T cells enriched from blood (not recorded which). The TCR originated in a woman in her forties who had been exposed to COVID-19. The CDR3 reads CASSLASGGSRSTEAFF. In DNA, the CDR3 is TGTGCCAGCAGCTTGGCCTCAGGGGGGAGTCGTTCCACTGAAGCTTTCTTT.